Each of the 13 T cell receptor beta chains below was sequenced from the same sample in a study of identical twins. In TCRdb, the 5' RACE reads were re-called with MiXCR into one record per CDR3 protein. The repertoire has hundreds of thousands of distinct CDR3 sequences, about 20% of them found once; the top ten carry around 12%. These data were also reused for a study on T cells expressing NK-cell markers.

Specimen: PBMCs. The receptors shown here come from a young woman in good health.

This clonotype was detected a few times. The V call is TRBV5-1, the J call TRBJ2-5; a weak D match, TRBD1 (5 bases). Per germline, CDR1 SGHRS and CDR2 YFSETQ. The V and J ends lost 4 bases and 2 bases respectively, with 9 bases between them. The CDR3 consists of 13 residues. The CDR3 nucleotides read TGCGCCAGCAGCGTGACAGTACAAGAGACCCAGTACTTC. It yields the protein CASSVTVQETQYF. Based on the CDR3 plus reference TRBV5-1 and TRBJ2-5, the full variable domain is KAGVTQTPRYLIKTRGQQVTLSCSPISGHRSVSWYQQTPGQGLQFLFEYFSETQRNKGNFPGRFSGRQFSNSRSEMNVSTLELGDSALYLCASSVTVQETQYFGPGTRLLVL.

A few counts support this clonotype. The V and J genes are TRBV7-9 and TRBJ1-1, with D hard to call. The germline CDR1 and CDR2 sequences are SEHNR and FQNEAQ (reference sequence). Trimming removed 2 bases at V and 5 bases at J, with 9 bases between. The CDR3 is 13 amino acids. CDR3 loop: CASSLSPATEAFF. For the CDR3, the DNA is TGTGCCAGCAGCTTAAGCCCGGCAACTGAAGCTTTCTTT.

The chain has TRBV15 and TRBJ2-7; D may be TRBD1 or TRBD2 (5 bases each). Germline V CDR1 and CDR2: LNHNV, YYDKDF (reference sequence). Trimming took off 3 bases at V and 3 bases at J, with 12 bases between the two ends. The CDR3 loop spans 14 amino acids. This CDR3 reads CATSSGTGDYEQYF. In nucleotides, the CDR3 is TGTGCCACCAGCAGCGGGACGGGCGACTACGAGCAGTACTTC.

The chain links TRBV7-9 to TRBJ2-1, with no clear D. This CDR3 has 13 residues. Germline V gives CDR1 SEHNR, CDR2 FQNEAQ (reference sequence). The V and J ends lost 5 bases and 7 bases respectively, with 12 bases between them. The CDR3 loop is CASSPASGNEQFF. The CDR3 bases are TGTGCCAGCAGCCCCGCGTCCGGGAATGAGCAGTTCTTC.

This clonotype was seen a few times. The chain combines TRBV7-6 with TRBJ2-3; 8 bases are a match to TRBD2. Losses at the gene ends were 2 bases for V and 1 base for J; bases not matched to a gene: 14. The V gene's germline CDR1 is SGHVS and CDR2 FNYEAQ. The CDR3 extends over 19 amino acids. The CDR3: CASSLSAGGSACRTDTQYF. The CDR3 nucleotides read TGTGCCAGCAGCTTATCGGCGGGAGGTTCCGCCTGCCGCACAGATACGCAGTATTTT. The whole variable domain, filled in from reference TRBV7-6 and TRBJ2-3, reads GAGVSQSPRYKVTKRGQDVALRCDPISGHVSLYWYRQALGQGPEFLTYFNYEAQQDKSGLPNDRFSAERPEGSISTLTIQRTEQRDSAMYRCASSLSAGGSACRTDTQYFGPGTRLTVL.

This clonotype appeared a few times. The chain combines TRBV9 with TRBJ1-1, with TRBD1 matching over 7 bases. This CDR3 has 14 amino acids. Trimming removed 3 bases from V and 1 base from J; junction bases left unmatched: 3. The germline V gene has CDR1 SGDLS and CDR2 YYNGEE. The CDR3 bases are TGTGCCAGCAGCGCTCGGACAGGGAACACTGAAGCTTTCTTT. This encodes CASSARTGNTEAFF. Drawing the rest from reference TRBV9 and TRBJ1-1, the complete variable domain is DSGVTQTPKHLITATGQRVTLRCSPRSGDLSVYWYQQSLDQGLQFLIQYYNGEERAKGNILERFSAQQFPDLHSELNLSSLELGDSALYFCASSARTGNTEAFFGQGTRLTVV.

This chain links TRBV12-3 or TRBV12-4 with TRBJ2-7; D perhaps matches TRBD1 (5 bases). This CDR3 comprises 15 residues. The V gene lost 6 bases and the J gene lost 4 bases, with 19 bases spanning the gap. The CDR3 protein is CASSINGAIRYEQYF. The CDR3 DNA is TGTGCCAGCAGCATCAATGGGGCGATCCGGTACGAGCAGTACTTC.

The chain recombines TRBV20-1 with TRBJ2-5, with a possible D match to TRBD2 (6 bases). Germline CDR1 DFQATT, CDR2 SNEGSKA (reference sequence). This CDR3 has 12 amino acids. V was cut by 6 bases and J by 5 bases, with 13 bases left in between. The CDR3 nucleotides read TGCAGTGCCAGTCGGCTAGCGGAGACCCAGTACTTC. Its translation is CSASRLAETQYF.

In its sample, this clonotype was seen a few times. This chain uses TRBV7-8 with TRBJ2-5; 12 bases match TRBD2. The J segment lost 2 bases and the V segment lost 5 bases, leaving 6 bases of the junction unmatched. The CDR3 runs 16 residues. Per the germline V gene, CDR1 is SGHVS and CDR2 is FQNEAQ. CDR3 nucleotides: TGTGCCAGCAGCCTGACTAGCGGGAGAGGGCAAGAGACCCAGTACTTC. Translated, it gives CASSLTSGRGQETQYF.

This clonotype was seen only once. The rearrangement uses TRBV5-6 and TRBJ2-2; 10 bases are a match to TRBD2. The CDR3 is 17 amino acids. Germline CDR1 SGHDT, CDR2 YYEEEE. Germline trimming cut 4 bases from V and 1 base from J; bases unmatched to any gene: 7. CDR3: CASSRLAGAMNTGELFF. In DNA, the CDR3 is TGTGCCAGCAGCCGGCTAGCGGGGGCTATGAACACCGGGGAGCTGTTTTTT.

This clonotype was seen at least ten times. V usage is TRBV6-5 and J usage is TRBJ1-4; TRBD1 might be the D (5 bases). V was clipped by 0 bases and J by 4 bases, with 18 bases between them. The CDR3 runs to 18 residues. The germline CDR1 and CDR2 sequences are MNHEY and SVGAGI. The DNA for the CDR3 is TGTGCCAGCAGTTACTCGACGCAGGGCCTGCTCCATAATGAAAAACTGTTTTTT. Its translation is CASSYSTQGLLHNEKLFF.

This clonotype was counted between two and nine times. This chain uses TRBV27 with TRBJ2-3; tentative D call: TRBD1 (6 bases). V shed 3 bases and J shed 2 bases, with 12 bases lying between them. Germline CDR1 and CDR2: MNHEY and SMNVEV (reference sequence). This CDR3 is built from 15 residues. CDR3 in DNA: TGTGCCAGCAGTTTGGGGTACAGGGCCACAGATACGCAGTATTTT. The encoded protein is CASSLGYRATDTQYF.

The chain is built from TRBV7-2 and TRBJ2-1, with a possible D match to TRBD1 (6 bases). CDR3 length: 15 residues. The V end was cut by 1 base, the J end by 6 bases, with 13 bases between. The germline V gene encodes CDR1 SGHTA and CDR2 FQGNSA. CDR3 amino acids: CASSLGGQISNEQFF. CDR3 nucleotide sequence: TGTGCCAGCAGCTTAGGAGGACAGATCTCCAATGAGCAGTTCTTC.